The next 6 T cell receptor beta chains were all read from a single sample in a study of T cell repertoires in cytomegalovirus infection. MiXCR was run by TCRdb on the reads, yielding one entry per CDR3 protein. The sample lists hundreds of thousands of distinct CDR3 sequences, 30% to 40% occurring once. These receptors have no identified antigens. The sequenced sample was cultured CD8+ T cells from PBMCs, obtained from culture after CMV antigen stimulation. The receptors were gathered from a human donor in good health (CMV status not recorded). Some clones in this sample may be carry-over from other donors' samples.

The rearrangement links TRBV5-5 to TRBJ2-3, with 9 bases identical to TRBD2. The trim removed 4 bases at V and 4 bases at J, leaving 10 bases unmatched. Germline assignment: CDR1 SGHKS and CDR2 YYEKEE (reference sequence). CDR3 length equals 16 residues. CDR3 residues: CASSPHERGAPDTQYF. CDR3 DNA: TGTGCCAGCAGCCCCCACGAGCGGGGGGCTCCAGATACGCAGTATTTT.

The chain recombines TRBV19 with TRBJ1-6; the D is unclear. The V end lost 4 bases, the J end lost 7 bases, and 11 bases lay between the germline ends. This CDR3 has 14 amino acids. CDR1 LNHDA and CDR2 SQIVND come from the germline V gene (reference sequence). Here the CDR3 reads CASSKSPGNSPLHF. The CDR3 bases are TGTGCCAGTAGTAAGAGCCCCGGGAATTCACCCCTCCACTTT. Drawing the rest from reference TRBV19 and TRBJ1-6, the complete variable domain is DGGITQSPKYLFRKEGQNVTLSCEQNLNHDAMYWYRQDPGQGLRLIYYSQIVNDFQKGDIAEGYSVSREKKESFPLTVTSAQKNPTAFYLCASSKSPGNSPLHFGNGTRLTVT.

In its sample, this clonotype was seen many times. This sequence joins TRBV7-6 and TRBJ2-7; TRBD1 matches 8 bases. Trimming removed 2 bases from V and 4 bases from J; junction bases left unmatched: 13. CDR1 and CDR2 from the germline V gene are SGHVS and FNYEAQ. The CDR3 sequence is 17 residues long. In DNA, the CDR3 is TGTGCCAGCAGCTTATTACAGGGGGAGACAGCAACTTACGAGCAGTACTTC. Translating it yields CASSLLQGETATYEQYF.

The chain combines TRBV4-3 with TRBJ1-2, with a possible D match to TRBD1 (5 bases). The V end was cut by 2 bases, the J end by 4 bases, with 14 bases between. This CDR3 region has 15 residues. From germline, CDR1 is LGHNA and CDR2 YSLEER. The CDR3, as DNA: TGCGCCAGCAGCCAATCTTCGGGGGTCAGCTATGGCTACACCTTC. It encodes CASSQSSGVSYGYTF.

This clonotype was found a few times. J is TRBJ1-2 and V is TRBV12-5; D is undetermined. Trimming pared 3 bases from V and 0 bases from J, leaving 20 bases between. CDR1 LGHNT and CDR2 FRNRAP come from the germline V gene. The CDR3 spans 18 residues. The CDR3 region is CASGFEVEDPLANYGYTF. CDR3 nucleotide sequence: TGTGCTAGTGGTTTCGAGGTCGAAGATCCCCTAGCTAACTATGGCTACACCTTC.

The chain recombines TRBV2 with TRBJ2-1, with 12 positions matching TRBD2. This CDR3 has 19 amino acids. The germline V gene has CDR1 SNHLY and CDR2 FYNNEI. After removal of 8 bases from V and 0 bases from J, the junction contained 14 bases not matched to a gene. CDR3 bases: TGTGCCAGCCTCAAGCGCAGGGCTAGCGGGGGGGACTCCTACAATGAGCAGTTCTTC. Protein sequence: CASLKRRASGGDSYNEQFF. The entire variable domain, with the rest obtained from reference TRBV2 and TRBJ2-1, is as follows: EPEVTQTPSHQVTQMGQEVILRCVPISNHLYFYWYRQILGQKVEFLVSFYNNEISEKSEIFDDQFSVERPDGSNFTLKIRSTKLEDSAMYFCASLKRRASGGDSYNEQFFGPGTRLTVL.